A selection of T cell receptor beta chains follows, all from one sample in a study of T cell responses to AZD1222 COVID-19 vaccine. Repertoires were generated with immunoSEQ multiplex PCR, while TCRdb's copy carries only in-frame clones and drops some. This repertoire shows around 130,000 clones, around 84% found once; its top ten account for around 10%. The sample was peripheral blood, taken on day 0 of AZD1222 vaccination. The receptor source for this set is an adult in good health. Both conserved end residues are part of each CDR3. The D gene is left open where the match is weak. The listing skips clone size in some rows; elsewhere it reads once, few, many or a size class.

>TRBV3-1/TRBV3-2|.|TRBJ1-2|.
CASSQEVAVSYGYTF
TGTGCCAGCAGCCAAGAAGTGGCAGTAAGCTATGGCTACACCTTC
>TRBV9|.|TRBJ2-1|TRBD2
CASSPQPTSGIVNEQFF
TGTGCCAGCAGCCCGCAACCGACTAGCGGGATCGTTAATGAGCAGTTCTTC
>TRBV7-9|.|TRBJ1-5|TRBD1
CASSEQGNNQPQHF
TGTGCCAGCAGCGAACAGGGGAACAATCAGCCCCAGCATTTT
>TRBV5-1|.|TRBJ1-2|TRBD1
CASSLVGGTGGWRYGYTF
TGCGCCAGCAGCTTGGTCGGAGGGACAGGGGGCTGGCGGTATGGCTACACCTTC
>TRBV9|few|TRBJ2-7|TRBD2
CASSSGSGGYEQYF
TGTGCCAGCAGCAGCGGGAGCGGGGGCTACGAGCAGTACTTC
>TRBV5-1|.|TRBJ2-1|.
CASSLGTDYNEQFF
TGCGCCAGCAGCTTGGGGACAGATTACAATGAGCAGTTCTTC
>TRBV28|.|TRBJ2-1|.
CASSLGGQRYNEQFF
TGTGCCAGCAGCCTGGGGGGACAACGATACAATGAGCAGTTCTTC
>TRBV4-1|.|TRBJ2-1|TRBD2
CASSQDGRGYNEQFF
TGCGCCAGCAGCCAAGACGGGAGGGGATACAATGAGCAGTTCTTC
>TRBV4-1|.|TRBJ2-1|TRBD2
CASSQDILAAGGPGNEQFF
TGCGCCAGCAGCCAAGATATCCTAGCAGCGGGAGGGCCAGGGAATGAGCAGTTCTTC
>TRBV9|.|TRBJ2-4|.
CASSKTKAGAKNIQYF
TGTGCCAGCAGCAAAACGAAGGCCGGGGCCAAAAACATTCAGTACTTC
>TRBV3-1/TRBV3-2|few|TRBJ1-2|.
CASSQEENLQGLNGYTF
TGTGCCAGCAGCCAAGAGGAGAACCTACAGGGCCTTAATGGCTACACCTTC
>TRBV30|.|TRBJ2-5|TRBD1
CAWTGQGWGETQYF
TGTGCCTGGACTGGACAGGGGTGGGGAGAGACCCAGTACTTC
>TRBV5-6|.|TRBJ1-3|TRBD1
CASTLGGQYSGNTIYF
TGTGCCAGCACCTTGGGGGGACAGTACTCTGGAAACACCATATATTTT
>TRBV30|.|TRBJ1-5|.
CAWSVHGNQPQHF
TGTGCCTGGAGTGTACACGGCAATCAGCCCCAGCATTTT
>TRBV6-2/TRBV6-3|.|TRBJ2-2|TRBD2
CASSYSGTSVIGDTGELFF
TGTGCCAGCAGTTACTCCGGGACTAGCGTGATTGGAGACACCGGGGAGCTGTTTTTT
>TRBV12-3/TRBV12-4|.|TRBJ2-5|.
CASSFGRETQYF
TGTGCCAGCAGTTTTGGTCGGGAGACCCAGTACTTC
>TRBV2|few|TRBJ1-2|.
CASSERGLDGYTF
TGTGCCAGCAGTGAACGGGGTTTGGATGGCTACACCTTC
>TRBV5-5|once|TRBJ1-6|.
CASSLAPGEISPLHF
TGTGCCAGCAGCTTGGCCCCAGGAGAAATTTCACCCCTCCACTTT
>TRBV6-1|.|TRBJ2-7|TRBD2
CASSEIASGKGYEQYF
TGTGCCAGCAGTGAAATCGCGAGCGGGAAAGGATACGAGCAGTACTTC
>TRBV9|.|TRBJ1-5|.
CASSVGGATQPQHF
TGTGCCAGCAGCGTAGGGGGGGCTACTCAGCCCCAGCATTTT
>TRBV6-5|.|TRBJ1-2|.
CASSYMRTAHGYTF
TGTGCCAGCAGTTACATGCGGACCGCGCATGGCTACACCTTC
>TRBV18|.|TRBJ1-4|.
CASSPTVEGEKLFF
TGTGCCAGCTCACCGACAGTGGAGGGGGAAAAACTGTTTTTT
>TRBV19|once|TRBJ1-5|.
CASSIRGLNQPQHF
TGTGCCAGTAGTATACGCGGGTTGAATCAGCCCCAGCATTTT
>TRBV11-2|.|TRBJ2-2|.
CASSPARRAYTGELFF
TGTGCCAGCAGCCCCGCCCGGCGGGCCTACACCGGGGAGCTGTTTTTT
>TRBV19|.|TRBJ2-7|TRBD2
CASSELLAGNPYEQYF
TGTGCCAGTAGTGAACTACTAGCGGGGAACCCCTACGAGCAGTACTTC
>TRBV6-2/TRBV6-3|.|TRBJ1-5|.
CASRPTGGINQPQHF
TGTGCCAGCAGACCTACAGGAGGAATCAATCAGCCCCAGCATTTT
>TRBV9|.|TRBJ1-2|.
CASSVSGANYGYTF
TGTGCCAGCAGCGTTTCAGGGGCTAACTATGGCTACACCTTC
>TRBV10-2|.|TRBJ2-3|.
CASSAQGSTDTQYF
TGCGCCAGCAGTGCTCAGGGTAGCACAGATACGCAGTATTTT
>TRBV27|.|TRBJ2-1|TRBD1
CASSLRQGWNEQFF
TGTGCCAGCAGTTTACGACAGGGGTGGAATGAGCAGTTCTTC
>TRBV6-2/TRBV6-3|.|TRBJ2-5|TRBD2
CASSLPGTSSETQYF
TGTGCCAGCAGTTTACCTGGGACTAGCTCAGAGACCCAGTACTTC
>TRBV5-4|.|TRBJ1-1|.
CASSFVGATEAFF
TGTGCCAGCAGCTTCGTGGGGGCAACTGAAGCTTTCTTT
>TRBV6-6|.|TRBJ2-3|TRBD1
CASSPTTERQGSSDTDTQYF
TGTGCCAGCAGCCCAACCACAGAAAGACAGGGAAGCAGTGATACAGATACGCAGTATTTT
>TRBV21-1|.|TRBJ1-2|.
CASSNGIRGFYGYTF
TGTGCCAGCAGCAACGGGATTCGCGGTTTCTATGGCTACACCTTC